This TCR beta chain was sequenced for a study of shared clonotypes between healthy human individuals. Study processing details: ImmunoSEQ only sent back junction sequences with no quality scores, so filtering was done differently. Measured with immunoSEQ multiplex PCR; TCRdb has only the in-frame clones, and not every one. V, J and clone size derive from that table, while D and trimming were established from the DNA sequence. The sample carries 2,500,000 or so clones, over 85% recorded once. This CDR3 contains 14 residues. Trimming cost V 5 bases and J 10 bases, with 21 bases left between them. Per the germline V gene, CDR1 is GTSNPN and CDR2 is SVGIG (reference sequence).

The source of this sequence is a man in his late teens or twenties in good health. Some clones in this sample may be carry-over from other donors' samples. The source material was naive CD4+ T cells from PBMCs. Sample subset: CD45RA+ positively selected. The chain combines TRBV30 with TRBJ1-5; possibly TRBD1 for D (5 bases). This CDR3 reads CAWSRDGVSFPQHF. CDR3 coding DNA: TGTGCCTGGTCCCGGGACGGAGTCAGTTTTCCCCAGCATTTT. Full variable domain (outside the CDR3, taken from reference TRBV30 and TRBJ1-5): SQTIHQWPATLVQPVGSPLSLECTVEGTSNPNLYWYRQAAGRGLQLLFYSVGIGQISSEVPQNLSASRPQDRQFILSSKKLLLSDSGFYLCAWSRDGVSFPQHFGDGTRLSIL.